The next 26 T cell receptor beta chains were all read from a single sample in a study of blood T cell repertoires in COVID-19 (dated by TCRdb to about 2020). The protocol used for the library was the immunoSEQ multiplex PCR assay. TCRdb provides this immuneACCESS table in a form limited to in-frame rearrangements. Some clones are lacking; in checked studies, under half of them reflect an unresolved V gene, and why the rest are absent is not known. The sample records about 160,000 clones, around 82% of which are singletons. The top ten clonotypes cover 7% of the sample. Sequences were obtained from peripheral blood. These receptors all stem from a middle-aged woman with COVID-19, enrolled during active disease.

The V gene is TRBV9, the J gene TRBJ2-6, with TRBD1 matching 9 bases. The CDR3 loop spans 16 amino acids. Germline CDR1 reads SGDLS; CDR2 reads YYNGEE. Trimming at V came to 1 base and at J to 4 bases, leaving 3 bases not matched to a gene. CDR3 nucleotides: TGTGCCAGCAGCGTACAGACAGGGGGAGGGGCCAACGTCCTGACTTTC. It specifies CASSVQTGGGANVLTF.

The gene calls are TRBV4-2 and TRBJ2-5; 13 nucleotides align to TRBD2. Germline loops: CDR1 LGHNA, CDR2 YNFKEQ. The CDR3 is 17 amino acids. Trimming took 1 base from V and 3 from J; bases not matched to a gene: 5. The DNA for the CDR3 is TGTGCCAGCAGCCAAGCTTTCGGACTAGCGGGGGAAGAGACCCAGTACTTC. Translation gives CASSQAFGLAGEETQYF.

The chain recombines TRBV9 with TRBJ1-2; possibly TRBD1 for D (6 bases). In germline, CDR1 is SGDLS, CDR2 YYNGEE. This CDR3 has 16 residues. V lost 0 bases and J 0 bases, leaving 12 bases between the germline ends. CDR3 in DNA: TGTGCCAGCAGCGTAGGTAGGGACACCGCTAACTATGGCTACACCTTC. Translated, it gives CASSVGRDTANYGYTF. The full variable domain, in which reference TRBV9 and TRBJ1-2 provide the parts outside the CDR3, is DSGVTQTPKHLITATGQRVTLRCSPRSGDLSVYWYQQSLDQGLQFLIQYYNGEERAKGNILERFSAQQFPDLHSELNLSSLELGDSALYFCASSVGRDTANYGYTFGSGTRLTVV.

The V call is TRBV2, the J call TRBJ2-1, with unresolved D. CDR3 length: 12 amino acids. The germline V and J ends were trimmed by 8 bases and 8 bases, with 13 bases remaining between them. Germline V gene sequence: CDR1 SNHLY, CDR2 FYNNEI. CDR3: CASLRIFDEQFF. The CDR3 DNA reads TGTGCCAGCCTAAGAATCTTCGATGAGCAGTTCTTC. The variable domain in full, with the rest retrieved from reference TRBV2 and TRBJ2-1, is EPEVTQTPSHQVTQMGQEVILRCVPISNHLYFYWYRQILGQKVEFLVSFYNNEISEKSEIFDDQFSVERPDGSNFTLKIRSTKLEDSAMYFCASLRIFDEQFFGPGTRLTVL.

Here the CDR3 DNA reads TGTGCCAGCACTGCGAAACCGGGACAAACGAACACCGGGGAGCTGTTTTTT. This translates into CASTAKPGQTNTGELFF. The chain has TRBV7-6 and TRBJ2-2; maybe TRBD1 (6 bases). The germline V gene encodes CDR1 SGHVS and CDR2 FNYEAQ. This CDR3 region has 17 residues. V was pared by 7 bases and J by 0 bases, with 18 bases between.

This clone has at least ten counts. The rearrangement links TRBV11-2 to TRBJ2-7; D is ambiguous. The CDR3 extends over 12 amino acids. Germline lookup yields CDR1 SGHAT and CDR2 FQNNGV. Trimming shortened V by 5 bases and J by 5 bases, and 10 bases separated the two germline ends. Here the CDR3 DNA reads TGTGCCAGCAGCCTCTTTGCGGACGAGCAGTACTTC. Its protein is CASSLFADEQYF. The whole variable domain, remainder taken from reference TRBV11-2 and TRBJ2-7, is EAGVAQSPRYKIIEKRQSVAFWCNPISGHATLYWYQQILGQGPKLLIQFQNNGVVDDSQLPKDRFSAERLKGVDSTLKIQPAKLEDSAVYLCASSLFADEQYFGPGTRLTVT.

The J gene is TRBJ1-2, the V gene TRBV7-9; 8 nucleotides agree with TRBD1. Germline-derived CDR1 and CDR2 are SEHNR and FQNEAQ (reference sequence). The ends lost 1 base at V and 4 bases at J; junction bases unmatched: 2. This CDR3 has 14 amino acids. The CDR3 reads CASSLGGQGYGYTF. CDR3 sequence (DNA): TGTGCCAGCAGCTTAGGTGGACAGGGCTATGGCTACACCTTC.

The chain combines TRBV2 with TRBJ2-2; TRBD2 agrees at 9 bases. Germline V gene data show CDR1 as SNHLY and CDR2 as FYNNEI. V lost 6 bases, J lost 2 bases, and 13 bases stayed unmatched. The CDR3 covers 18 residues. The CDR3 nucleotides are TGTGCCAGCAGCCACACTAGACTAGCGGTCATAAACACCGGGGAGCTGTTTTTT. It is translated as CASSHTRLAVINTGELFF.

The table lists this clone with a few counts. The V call is TRBV10-2, the J call TRBJ2-1; possible D gene TRBD2, 6 bases. The CDR3 is 14 residues long. The V end was cut by 11 bases, the J end by 2 bases, with 16 bases between. Germline V gives CDR1 WSHSY, CDR2 SAAADI. The CDR3 DNA is TGCGCCCTTAGTCGGGCGGGACCCTACAATGAGCAGTTCTTC. Translation gives CALSRAGPYNEQFF.

This chain uses TRBV5-3 with TRBJ2-3, with 12 bases that match TRBD2. TRBV5-3 is treated as an ORF (open reading frame) with a function not yet certain. With 1 base clipped from V and 2 bases from J, the junction kept 2 bases outside the gene matches. This CDR3 region has 16 residues. For the CDR3, the DNA is TGTGCCAGAAGCTTGAGACTAGCGGGGGTCACAGATACGCAGTATTTT. Translation gives CARSLRLAGVTDTQYF.

The J gene is TRBJ2-3, the V gene TRBV27; TRBD2 matches at 12 bases. Germline V lookup: CDR1 MNHEY, CDR2 SMNVEV (reference sequence). There are 18 residues in the CDR3. Germline trimming cut 3 bases from V and 2 bases from J; bases unmatched to any gene: 9. The CDR3 DNA follows: TGTGCCAGCAGTTTTCGACTAGCGGGAGTTGGGACCACAGATACGCAGTATTTT. As protein: CASSFRLAGVGTTDTQYF.

The chain is built from TRBV2 and TRBJ1-2; 9 positions match TRBD1. The CDR3 loop spans 13 amino acids. Germline CDR1 SNHLY, CDR2 FYNNEI. With V trimmed by 5 bases and J by 6 bases, 4 bases remained unmatched. CDR3 DNA: TGTGCCAGCAGTTCCGGACAGGGGAATGGCTACACCTTC. The encoded protein is CASSSGQGNGYTF.

There are a few counts of this clone. The chain couples TRBV6-6 to TRBJ1-1; D ambiguous. Trimming removed 8 bases at V and 8 bases at J, with 9 bases between. Germline assignment: CDR1 MNHNY and CDR2 SVGAGI (reference sequence). The CDR3 loop spans 10 amino acids. CDR3 in DNA: TGTGCCAGCGAGGGTGCAGAAGCTTTCTTT. Translation: CASEGAEAFF.

This chain uses TRBV7-3 with TRBJ2-1, with 8 bases matching TRBD1. With 4 bases clipped from V and 4 bases from J, the junction kept 6 bases outside the gene matches. The CDR3 runs to 15 residues. CDR1 and CDR2 from the germline V gene are SGHTA and FQGTGA. The CDR3 spells CASSYRGARYNEQFF. CDR3 coding DNA: TGTGCCAGCAGCTACAGGGGGGCCAGGTACAATGAGCAGTTCTTC.

The chain joins TRBV2 to TRBJ2-5; a weak D match, TRBD1 (5 bases). The germline gives CDR1 SNHLY, CDR2 FYNNEI. The length of the CDR3 is 16 residues. Trimming pared 6 bases from V and 4 bases from J, leaving 21 bases between. The chain's CDR3 is CASSRNLLGQGETQYF. In DNA form, the CDR3 reads TGTGCCAGCAGCCGAAACCTCCTCGGGCAGGGAGAGACCCAGTACTTC.

The chain combines TRBV7-3 with TRBJ2-5; the D gene is possibly TRBD1 (5 bases). The CDR3 runs 14 residues. Deletions cut 2 bases from V and 5 bases from J, with 12 bases between. Germline CDR1 reads SGHTA; CDR2 reads FQGTGA. CDR3 protein: CASSLVGAGETQYF. DNA of the CDR3: TGTGCCAGCAGCTTAGTAGGGGCCGGGGAGACCCAGTACTTC.

V usage is TRBV4-1 and J usage is TRBJ2-1; TRBD1 might be the D (6 bases). Trimming took off 0 bases at V and 13 bases at J, with 13 bases between the two ends. The CDR3 covers 13 residues. The germline V gene encodes CDR1 MGHRA and CDR2 YSYEKL. The CDR3 region has the DNA TGCGCCAGCAGCCAAGATGGCCAAGGGGGACAGTTCTTC. Its protein product is CASSQDGQGGQFF.

The chain links TRBV9 to TRBJ2-1, with 7 bases lining up with TRBD2. Losses at the gene ends were 4 bases for V and 0 bases for J; bases not matched to a gene: 4. The CDR3 has 15 residues. The germline V gene encodes CDR1 SGDLS and CDR2 YYNGEE. The CDR3 loop is CASSPGRSSYNEQFF. DNA for the CDR3: TGTGCCAGCAGCCCCGGGAGGAGCTCCTACAATGAGCAGTTCTTC.

This clone was seen at least ten times. The V and J genes are TRBV28 and TRBJ2-7, with 7 bases aligning to TRBD1. V dropped 8 bases and J dropped 2; count of bases not matched to a gene: 6. In germline, CDR1 is MDHEN, CDR2 SYDVKM. The CDR3 length is 13 residues. The DNA for the CDR3 is TGTGCCAGCCGGGACAGCTCTCCCTACGAGCAGTACTTC. Its translation: CASRDSSPYEQYF.

This clone has a single count. The chain uses TRBV30 and TRBJ1-2; maybe TRBD1 (5 bases). Germline-derived CDR1 and CDR2 are GTSNPN and SVGIG (reference sequence). The V gene lost 7 bases and the J gene lost 4 bases, with 16 bases spanning the gap. The CDR3 consists of 13 residues. CDR3 DNA sequence: TGTGCCTTGTTTTGGACATCTTTCTATGGCTACACCTTC. It encodes CALFWTSFYGYTF. Full variable domain (remainder filled in from reference TRBV30 and TRBJ1-2): SQTIHQWPATLVQPVGSPLSLECTVEGTSNPNLYWYRQAAGRGLQLLFYSVGIGQISSEVPQNLSASRPQDRQFILSSKKLLLSDSGFYLCALFWTSFYGYTFGSGTRLTVV.

The chain couples TRBV5-6 to TRBJ2-5; 11 bases map to TRBD1. After removal of 1 base from V and 5 bases from J, the junction contained 7 bases not matched to a gene. The CDR3 length is 16 residues. Germline assignment: CDR1 SGHDT and CDR2 YYEEEE. CDR3 sequence reads: CASSLSGTGGLETQYF. The CDR3, as DNA: TGTGCCAGCAGCTTGAGTGGGACAGGGGGGTTGGAGACCCAGTACTTC. Full variable domain (outside the CDR3, taken from reference TRBV5-6 and TRBJ2-5): DAGVTQSPTHLIKTRGQQVTLRCSPKSGHDTVSWYQQALGQGPQFIFQYYEEEERQRGNFPDRFSGHQFPNYSSELNVNALLLGDSALYLCASSLSGTGGLETQYFGPGTRLLVL.

The V and J genes are TRBV27 and TRBJ1-2, with 8 bases fitting TRBD1. The V gene's germline CDR1 is MNHEY and CDR2 SMNVEV (reference sequence). The CDR3 is made up of 15 amino acids. J gave up 8 bases and V 6 bases, and 14 bases lay outside the gene matches. Written as DNA, the CDR3 is TGTGCCAGCAGGCGCCCGGGACAGGCAGGACAAGGCTACACCTTC. This gives the protein CASRRPGQAGQGYTF.

The chain combines TRBV4-1 with TRBJ2-5; D gene uncertain. This CDR3 is 15 amino acids long. Trimming pared 0 bases from V and 0 bases from J, leaving 8 bases between. Germline assignment: CDR1 MGHRA and CDR2 YSYEKL. CDR3 residues: CASSQEGHNQETQYF. The CDR3 DNA follows: TGCGCCAGCAGCCAAGAGGGCCATAACCAAGAGACCCAGTACTTC.

The V and J genes are TRBV7-3 and TRBJ2-2; 13 bases agree with TRBD2. Germline loops: CDR1 SGHTA, CDR2 FQGTGA. With 4 bases clipped from V and 8 bases from J, the junction kept 16 bases outside the gene matches. The CDR3 is 19 residues long. The CDR3 DNA reads TGTGCCAGCAGCTCTCAACCCCAACTAGCGGGGGGGCCCTCTGGGGAGCTGTTTTTT. It translates to CASSSQPQLAGGPSGELFF.

The J gene is TRBJ2-7, the V gene TRBV28; weak D call: TRBD2 (6 bases). Trimming left V 3 bases short and J 0 bases short, with 9 bases between. The CDR3 runs to 14 residues. CDR1 is MDHEN and CDR2 is SYDVKM in the germline V gene. Here the CDR3 DNA reads TGTGCCAGCAGTTTGGGCGGGAACTCCTACGAGCAGTACTTC. This encodes CASSLGGNSYEQYF.

This clone occurred a few times. Other DNA variants within this sample encode the same CDR3. V usage is TRBV18 and J usage is TRBJ1-2; possibly TRBD1 for D (5 bases). This CDR3 region has 13 residues. Germline V gene lookup returns CDR1 KGHSH and CDR2 LQKENI. Trimming stripped 3 bases from V and 1 base from J, with 6 bases between. CDR3 sequence (DNA): TGTGCCAGCTCACCGGGGCTTAACTATGGCTACACCTTC. Translated, it gives CASSPGLNYGYTF. The variable domain in full, with the rest retrieved from reference TRBV18 and TRBJ1-2, is NAGVMQNPRHLVRRRGQEARLRCSPMKGHSHVYWYRQLPEEGLKFMVYLQKENIIDESGMPKERFSAEFPKEGPSILRIQQVVRGDSAAYFCASSPGLNYGYTFGSGTRLTVV.